Described below is a single TCR beta chain sequence and its context. Its antigen is not known. Healthy bone marrow donors made up the donors. The PCR ran on 60 Vbeta and 13 Jbeta primers. Data came from immunoSEQ multiplex PCR; TCRdb stores just in-frame clones and leaves some out. The repertoire holds 90,000 to 130,000 clones, with more than 70% as singletons. This sample stems from a study of cytomegalovirus exposure and HLA in healthy donors. General observations from the study: The authors confirmed in vitro that a few CMV-associated chains were specific for CMV antigens. A later analysis reportedly found that, within productive TCRs, an Asian-associated ancestry cluster had fewer N-insertions than the mean observed across the roughly 690 donors.

J lost 6 bases, V lost 6 bases, and 4 bases had no gene match. The CDR3 has 13 residues. Germline V CDR1 and CDR2: MNHEY, SVGAGI. The sample was PBMCs. This TCR was sampled from a woman aged 60-70 years in good health and CMV-seropositive. The V gene is TRBV6-5, the J gene TRBJ1-1; 10 nucleotides line up with TRBD1. CDR3 region: CASRPGQGPEAFF. CDR3 sequence (DNA): TGTGCCAGCAGGCCGGGACAGGGGCCTGAAGCTTTCTTT.